This TCR beta chain was recorded in a study of blood T cell repertoires in COVID-19. In the study overall: Donors in the United States, Italy and Spain gave samples during acute or convalescent COVID-19. T cells, B-cell-depleted T cells, or PBMCs supplied cDNA or gDNA.

This CDR3 contains 13 residues. Germline assignment: CDR1 MNHEY and CDR2 SVGAGI. V trimming: 5 bases; J trimming: 5 bases; junction bases outside the gene matches: 6. Donors in Cohort 3 counted as recovered after two negative PCRs, clearance, or symptom resolution. Per the study methods: Scientists estimated how many nucleated cells there were by amplifying reference gene primers. Repertoires were generated with immunoSEQ multiplex PCR, while TCRdb's copy carries only in-frame clones and drops some. The V and J calls and clone size come from that table; D and trimming were worked out from the DNA. The data contain hundreds of thousands of clones, approximately 90% of them seen just once; the ten biggest clones take up about 9.8%.

The receptor was derived from a woman aged 18-35 years who had recovered from COVID-19. V and J are TRBV6-5 and TRBJ2-7; 7 positions match TRBD1. Input material: PBMCs or T cells enriched from blood (not recorded which). This CDR3 is CASSPQGRDEQYF. The CDR3, as DNA: TGTGCCAGCAGTCCACAGGGGAGAGACGAGCAGTACTTC.